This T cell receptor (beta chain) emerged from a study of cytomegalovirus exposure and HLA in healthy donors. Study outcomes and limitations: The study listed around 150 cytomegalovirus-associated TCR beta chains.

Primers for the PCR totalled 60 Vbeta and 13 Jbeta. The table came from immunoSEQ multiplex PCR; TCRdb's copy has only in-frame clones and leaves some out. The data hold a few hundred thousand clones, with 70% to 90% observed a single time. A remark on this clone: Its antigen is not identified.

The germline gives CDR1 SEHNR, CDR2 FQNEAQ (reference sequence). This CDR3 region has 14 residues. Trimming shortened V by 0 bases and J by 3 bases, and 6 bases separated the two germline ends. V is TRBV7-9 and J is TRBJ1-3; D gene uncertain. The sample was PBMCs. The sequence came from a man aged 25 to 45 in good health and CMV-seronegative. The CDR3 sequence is CASSLARSGNTIYF. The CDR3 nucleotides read TGTGCCAGCAGCTTAGCAAGGAGTGGAAACACCATATATTTT.